This TCR beta chain comes out of a study of blood T cell repertoires in COVID-19. The CDR3 length is 17 residues. Trimming removed 5 bases at V and 9 bases at J, with 26 bases between. CDR1 and CDR2 from the germline V gene are LNHDA and SQIVND (reference sequence). Assay: immunoSEQ multiplex PCR; the TCRdb copy retains only in-frame clones and omits some. This table has some 240,000 clones, roughly 92% appearing once. The TCR was taken from a man in his sixties with COVID-19, enrolled during active disease. The sequencing sample was made of peripheral blood. The chain uses TRBV19 and TRBJ1-5; possible D gene TRBD1, 5 bases. CDR3 region: CASSPGGSPPDQMPQHF. The CDR3 DNA follows: TGTGCCAGTAGTCCGGGGGGGTCACCGCCTGACCAGATGCCCCAGCATTTT.